This paragraph covers one T cell receptor beta chain sequence. The antigen is undetermined. With a J-beta primer mix and a sample-barcoded 5' primer, a second PCR ran about 7 to 11 cycles. One entry per CDR3 protein, called by TCRdb with MiXCR from the 5' RACE reads. Here the sample spans about 1.7 million distinct CDR3 sequences, roughly 30% being singletons. This sample was included in a study of blood T cells in healthy people across ages. Study-level points and caveats: Because donor CMV status was unknown, expanded clonotype changes were possibly confounded. Versus aged donors, long-lived donors had higher diversity and more naive CD4+ cells. From one million sequenced T cells, diversity estimates were lower bounds.

Each sample gave at least 7 million isolated PBMCs. The length of the CDR3 is 16 residues. Germline assignment: CDR1 SGHTA and CDR2 FQGNSA. Trimming removed 5 bases from V and 5 bases from J, with 18 bases in between. The V gene is TRBV7-2, the J gene TRBJ2-2; no firm D call. The sequencing input was blood. The receptor's source is a woman aged 25 to 39 in good health. DNA for the CDR3: TGTGCCAGCAGCCGAACGAGAGAACCTTCAACCGGGGAGCTGTTTTTT. Its protein product is CASSRTREPSTGELFF.